Each of the 3 T cell receptor beta chains below was sequenced from the same sample in a study of T cell responses to AZD1222 COVID-19 vaccine. Method: immunoSEQ multiplex PCR; TCRdb's copy keeps in-frame clones and lacks some. The sample carries roughly 140,000 clones, 80% to 95% recorded once. Sequenced here: peripheral blood, sampled 28 days after the second AZD1222 dose. The receptors stem from an adult who received the AZD1222 COVID-19 vaccine.

This clone was picked up one time. The chain carries TRBV5-1 and TRBJ1-4, with TRBD1 matching over 9 bases. The CDR3 runs to 17 residues. V was pared by 4 bases and J by 7 bases, with 14 bases of the junction left unmatched. Germline assignment: CDR1 SGHRS and CDR2 YFSETQ. The CDR3 is CASSPERGQGRTEKLFF. Written as DNA, the CDR3 is TGCGCCAGCAGCCCCGAGAGAGGACAGGGGAGAACTGAAAAACTGTTTTTT.

This chain uses TRBV30 with TRBJ1-5; a possible D gene is TRBD1 (6 bases). Germline V gene sequence: CDR1 GTSNPN, CDR2 SVGIG (reference sequence). The V gene lost 5 bases and the J gene lost 2 bases, with 13 bases spanning the gap. The CDR3 covers 14 residues. The CDR3 region has the DNA TGTGCCTGGGCCTCGACAGGCCGCAATCAGCCCCAGCATTTT. Translated, it gives CAWASTGRNQPQHF.

Written as DNA, the CDR3 is TGTGCCAGCAAATCATCCCCTCGGACAATTAACACCGGGGAGCTGTTTTTT. This gives the protein CASKSSPRTINTGELFF. The chain couples TRBV28 to TRBJ2-2, with D possibly matching TRBD1 (5 bases). Germline values: CDR1 MDHEN, CDR2 SYDVKM. The CDR3 extends over 17 amino acids. Trimming cost V 7 bases and J 2 bases, with 20 bases left between them.